A single sample is the source of the 17 T cell receptor beta chains below, sequenced in a study of T cell changes during pregnancy in multiple sclerosis. Produced via immunoSEQ multiplex PCR; TCRdb's table is partial and in-frame only. The data show 130,000 or so clones, 95% to 98% seen once. The sequenced sample was peripheral blood, obtained after pregnancy. The origin of the receptors is a female donor with multiple sclerosis, enrolled in a pregnancy study.

The genes are TRBV5-1 and TRBJ2-1; D is possibly TRBD2 (5 bases). The V and J ends lost 7 bases and 8 bases respectively, with 25 bases between them. Germline values: CDR1 SGHRS, CDR2 YFSETQ. The CDR3 runs 16 residues. The chain's CDR3 is CASARGAAALRDEQFF. CDR3 bases: TGCGCCAGCGCCCGGGGAGCGGCAGCTCTCCGCGATGAGCAGTTCTTC.

The rearrangement links TRBV13 to TRBJ2-1, with TRBD2 identical over 8 bases. The V gene's germline CDR1 is PRHDT and CDR2 FYEKMQ (reference sequence). The CDR3 length is 15 residues. V lost 5 bases and J lost 9; bases outside the gene matches: 12. CDR3 DNA sequence: TGTGCCAGCAGCCCACACCAGGTAGCGGGAAGTGAGCAGTTCTTC. Translation: CASSPHQVAGSEQFF.

The rearrangement links TRBV5-5 to TRBJ1-5; 9 positions agree with TRBD1. The CDR3 extends over 15 amino acids. V shed 4 bases, J shed 7 bases, and the junction held 9 bases outside the gene matches. The V gene's germline CDR1 is SGHKS and CDR2 YYEKEE (reference sequence). The CDR3 loop reads CASSRTGGNYQPQHF. In nucleotides, the CDR3 is TGTGCCAGCAGCCGTACAGGGGGCAATTACCAGCCCCAGCATTTT.

This clone appeared once. The chain is built from TRBV27 and TRBJ1-5, with D unresolved. This CDR3 comprises 13 residues. Germline CDR1 reads MNHEY; CDR2 reads SMNVEV (reference sequence). V dropped 6 bases and J dropped 7 bases, with 13 bases sitting between them. The CDR3 DNA is TGTGCCAGCAGCGAGCTACCCTCACAGCCCCAGCATTTT. Translated, it gives CASSELPSQPQHF.

V is TRBV19 and J is TRBJ2-7; 7 bases align to TRBD2. V shed 7 bases, J shed 6 bases, and the junction held 6 bases outside the gene matches. CDR1 is LNHDA, CDR2 SQIVND, per germline (reference sequence). The CDR3 loop spans 12 amino acids. CDR3 DNA: TGTGCCAGTATGGGGGGGGTTGCCGAGCAGTACTTC. Protein sequence: CASMGGVAEQYF.

The chain employs TRBV6-5 and TRBJ2-7, with D possibly matching TRBD1 (7 bases). V was shortened by 5 bases and J by 3 bases, with 17 bases between the two germline ends. The CDR3 sequence is 15 residues long. Germline V gene sequence: CDR1 MNHEY, CDR2 SVGAGI. For the CDR3, the DNA is TGTGCCAGCAGTCCCCGGGGGACAGCGTACTACGAGCAGTACTTC. Its protein is CASSPRGTAYYEQYF.

This clone is a singleton in its sample. This rearrangement joins TRBV30 to TRBJ2-1, with D tentatively TRBD2 (5 bases). V was cut by 6 bases and J by 4 bases, with 16 bases left in between. The CDR3 extends over 14 amino acids. Germline CDR1 reads GTSNPN; CDR2 reads SVGIG (reference sequence). The CDR3 DNA sequence: TGTGCCTGTACTAGGAGCAGGACTTACAATGAGCAGTTCTTC. Translation gives CACTRSRTYNEQFF. The variable domain in full, with the rest retrieved from reference TRBV30 and TRBJ2-1, is SQTIHQWPATLVQPVGSPLSLECTVEGTSNPNLYWYRQAAGRGLQLLFYSVGIGQISSEVPQNLSASRPQDRQFILSSKKLLLSDSGFYLCACTRSRTYNEQFFGPGTRLTVL.

V and J are TRBV27 and TRBJ1-5; 8 nucleotides align to TRBD1. There are 14 residues in the CDR3. Trimming cost V 5 bases and J 5 bases; bases outside gene matches: 5. Germline V gives CDR1 MNHEY, CDR2 SMNVEV (reference sequence). The CDR3 region has the DNA TGTGCCAGCAGTGCACAGGGGGGCTATCAGCCCCAGCATTTT. This codes for CASSAQGGYQPQHF.

The chain employs TRBV4-3 and TRBJ2-1, with TRBD2 matching over 8 bases. The CDR3 is made up of 15 amino acids. V shed 0 bases and J 3 bases; nucleotides not matched to a gene: 1. The germline CDR1 and CDR2 sequences are LGHNA and YSLEER. In nucleotides, the CDR3 is TGCGCCAGCAGCCAAGAGGGACTAGGCTACAATGAGCAGTTCTTC. The encoded protein is CASSQEGLGYNEQFF.

This chain joins TRBV19 and TRBJ2-1; TRBD1 is a possible D gene (6 bases). Deletions cut 7 bases from V and 5 bases from J, with 12 bases between. This CDR3 is built from 13 residues. Per germline, CDR1 LNHDA and CDR2 SQIVND (reference sequence). Here the CDR3 DNA reads TGTGCCAGTACCCCCACAGGGAACAATGAGCAGTTCTTC. This codes for CASTPTGNNEQFF.

The chain couples TRBV5-6 to TRBJ1-2; D uncertain. Trimming removed 0 bases at V and 7 bases at J, with 13 bases between. The CDR3 sequence is 14 residues long. Looked up from germline, CDR1 is SGHDT and CDR2 is YYEEEE. The CDR3 region is CASSLGTGRGGYTF. CDR3 DNA: TGTGCCAGCAGCTTGGGGACGGGCCGGGGTGGCTACACCTTC.

The V and J genes are TRBV7-9 and TRBJ2-6; 7 bases fit TRBD2. The CDR3 spans 16 residues. Germline lookup yields CDR1 SEHNR and CDR2 FQNEAQ (reference sequence). V shed 8 bases and J 2 bases; nucleotides not matched to a gene: 9. The CDR3: CASPGGVDAGANVLTF. The CDR3 coding sequence is TGTGCCAGCCCTGGGGGGGTTGATGCTGGGGCCAACGTCCTGACTTTC.

The chain has TRBV27 and TRBJ1-2, with 8 bases identical to TRBD1. CDR3 length equals 13 residues. After removal of 5 bases from V and 3 bases from J, the junction contained 2 bases not matched to a gene. Germline values: CDR1 MNHEY, CDR2 SMNVEV (reference sequence). DNA for the CDR3: TGTGCCAGCAGTCGACAGGGGTACTATGGCTACACCTTC. Translation: CASSRQGYYGYTF.

On this clone itself: This sample also contains other DNA sequences that code for the same CDR3. This sequence joins TRBV5-1 and TRBJ2-7; a possible D gene is TRBD1 (5 bases). The CDR3 is 12 residues long. Germline V gene sequence: CDR1 SGHRS, CDR2 YFSETQ. The V gene lost 1 base and the J gene lost 4 bases, with 6 bases spanning the gap. In nucleotides, the CDR3 is TGCGCCAGCAGCTTGCAGGGTTACGAGCAGTACTTC. Translation: CASSLQGYEQYF. The full variable domain, with the rest looked up from reference TRBV5-1 and TRBJ2-7, is KAGVTQTPRYLIKTRGQQVTLSCSPISGHRSVSWYQQTPGQGLQFLFEYFSETQRNKGNFPGRFSGRQFSNSRSEMNVSTLELGDSALYLCASSLQGYEQYFGPGTRLTVT.

The chain combines TRBV7-2 with TRBJ1-2; 7 bases align to TRBD1. Trimming took 5 bases from V and 7 from J; bases not matched to a gene: 10. CDR1 and CDR2 (germline): SGHTA, FQGNSA. This CDR3 spans 14 amino acids. The CDR3 DNA follows: TGTGCCAGCAGCCTCAAGGGGGCGGGTGGTGGCTACACCTTC. Protein product: CASSLKGAGGGYTF. The complete variable domain, with remaining parts taken from reference TRBV7-2 and TRBJ1-2, reads GAGVSQSPSNKVTEKGKDVELRCDPISGHTALYWYRQSLGQGLEFLIYFQGNSAPDKSGLPSDRFSAERTGGSVSTLTIQRTQQEDSAVYLCASSLKGAGGGYTFGSGTRLTVV.

V and J are TRBV7-6 and TRBJ2-1; possible D gene TRBD2, 6 bases. With 5 bases removed from V and 13 bases from J, the gap between germline ends came to 27 bases. This CDR3 is 16 amino acids long. CDR1 SGHVS and CDR2 FNYEAQ come from the germline V gene. CDR3: CASSTSLTASVQGQFF. The CDR3, as DNA: TGTGCCAGCAGCACCAGCCTAACGGCTAGCGTTCAAGGTCAGTTCTTC.

J is TRBJ2-7 and V is TRBV21-1; the table's D call, TRBD1, has no DNA check behind it. TRBV21-1 is a documented pseudogene. The CDR3 is 23 residues long. The CDR3 reads CASSRGIMGQGPSGTRRNSEQYF. The CDR3 nucleotides are TGTGCCAGCAGCAGAGGGATTATGGGACAGGGCCCCTCCGGGACTAGGAGGAATAGCGAGCAGTACTTC.